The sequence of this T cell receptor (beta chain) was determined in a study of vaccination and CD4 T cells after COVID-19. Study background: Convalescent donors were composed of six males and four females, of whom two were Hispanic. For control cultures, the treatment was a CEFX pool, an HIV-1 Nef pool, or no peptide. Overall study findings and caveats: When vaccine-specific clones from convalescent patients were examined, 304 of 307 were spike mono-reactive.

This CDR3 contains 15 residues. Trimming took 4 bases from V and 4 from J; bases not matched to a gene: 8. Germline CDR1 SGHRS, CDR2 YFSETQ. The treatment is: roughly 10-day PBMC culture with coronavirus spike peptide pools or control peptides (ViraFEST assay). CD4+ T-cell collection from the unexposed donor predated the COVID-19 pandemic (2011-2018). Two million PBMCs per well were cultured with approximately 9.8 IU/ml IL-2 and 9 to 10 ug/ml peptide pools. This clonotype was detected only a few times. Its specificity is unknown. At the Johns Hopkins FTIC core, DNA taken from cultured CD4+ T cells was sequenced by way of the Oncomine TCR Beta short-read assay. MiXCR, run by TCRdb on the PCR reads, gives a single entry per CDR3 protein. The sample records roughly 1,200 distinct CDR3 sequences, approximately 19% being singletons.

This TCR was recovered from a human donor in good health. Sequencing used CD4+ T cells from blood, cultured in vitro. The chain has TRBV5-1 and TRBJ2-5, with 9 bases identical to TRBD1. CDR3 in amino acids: CASSSPGTGTETQYF. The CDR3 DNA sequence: TGCGCCAGCAGCAGTCCCGGGACAGGGACAGAGACCCAGTACTTC.